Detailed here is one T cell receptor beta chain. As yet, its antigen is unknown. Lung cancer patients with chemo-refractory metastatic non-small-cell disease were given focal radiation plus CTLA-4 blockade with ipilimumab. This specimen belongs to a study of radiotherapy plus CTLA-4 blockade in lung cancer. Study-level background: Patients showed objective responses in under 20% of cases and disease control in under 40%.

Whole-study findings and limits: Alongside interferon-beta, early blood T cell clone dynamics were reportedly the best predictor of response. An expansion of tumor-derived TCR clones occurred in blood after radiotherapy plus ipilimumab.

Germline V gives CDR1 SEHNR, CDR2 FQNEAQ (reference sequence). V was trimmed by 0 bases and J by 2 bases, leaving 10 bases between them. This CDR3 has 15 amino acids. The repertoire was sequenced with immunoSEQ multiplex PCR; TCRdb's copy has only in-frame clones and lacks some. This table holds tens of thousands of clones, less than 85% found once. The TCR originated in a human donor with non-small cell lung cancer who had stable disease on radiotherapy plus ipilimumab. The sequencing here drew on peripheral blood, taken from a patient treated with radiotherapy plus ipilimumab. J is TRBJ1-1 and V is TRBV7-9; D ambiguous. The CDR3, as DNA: TGTGCCAGCAGCTTAGCCGGGATATACAACACTGAAGCTTTCTTT. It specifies CASSLAGIYNTEAFF.